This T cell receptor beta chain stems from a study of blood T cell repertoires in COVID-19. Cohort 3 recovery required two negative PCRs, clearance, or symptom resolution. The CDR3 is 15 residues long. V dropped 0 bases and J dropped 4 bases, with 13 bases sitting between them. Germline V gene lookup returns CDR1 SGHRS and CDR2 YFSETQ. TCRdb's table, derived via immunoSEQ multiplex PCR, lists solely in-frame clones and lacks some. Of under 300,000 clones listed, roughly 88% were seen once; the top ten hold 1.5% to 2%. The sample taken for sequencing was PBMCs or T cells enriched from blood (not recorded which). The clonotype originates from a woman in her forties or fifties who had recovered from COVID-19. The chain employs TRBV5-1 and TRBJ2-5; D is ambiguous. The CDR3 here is CASSLVSGKGETQYF. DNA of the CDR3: TGCGCCAGCAGCTTGGTTTCAGGAAAAGGAGAGACCCAGTACTTC.